The source of this TCR beta chain is a study of shared T cell receptors in the human thymus. Profiling relied on immunoSEQ multiplex PCR, and the TCRdb table lists in-frame clones only, not all of them. The sample has almost 550,000 clones, around 78% seen once. Germline values: CDR1 SEHNR, CDR2 FQNEAQ (reference sequence). This CDR3 spans 15 amino acids. V gave up 5 bases and J gave up 6 bases; unmatched junction bases: 8. The sample also formed part of further work on human thymus T cells.

This chain joins TRBV7-9 and TRBJ2-3, with 10 nucleotides matching TRBD2. The sequencing input was thymocytes. This clonotype was obtained from a boy under three years old with a congenital heart defect. This CDR3 is CASSPRVAGGDTQYF. The CDR3 coding sequence is TGTGCCAGCAGCCCTAGGGTAGCGGGAGGCGATACGCAGTATTTT.